This T cell receptor beta chain originates from a study of CD8+ T cells in alopecia areata (dated by TCRdb to 2016 to 2019). Concerning the study at large: Treated patients were enrolled in an open-label pilot trial of oral tofacitinib at 5 to 10 mg twice daily for moderate-to-severe alopecia areata. To study T cell clonal expansion in alopecia areata, the researchers applied high-throughput TCRbeta sequencing to both the C3H/HeJ mouse model and human patients. TCRbeta CDR3 regions were amplified by immunoSEQ multiplex PCR using 35 Vbeta forward and 13 Jbeta reverse primers. Tofacitinib was administered for 6 to 18 months, and 6 months of follow-up off drug were then conducted to assess delayed response and recurrence. RNA was obtained with the PAXgene miRNA kit for fixed scalp, the miRNeasy kit for PBMCs, and the RNeasy kit for mouse skin. Biopsies were taken from tofacitinib-treated patients at baseline and at 4 and 24 weeks of treatment, and a later scalp biopsy was taken in several of the tofacitinib-treated patients. On the human side, TCRbeta sequencing was run on scalp tissue and on sorted CD4+ and CD8+ peripheral blood T cells from healthy controls and from alopecia areata patients with either patchy or totalis/universalis disease. Scalp clonality was compared across normal scalp (n=4), patchy alopecia areata scalp (n=8), and alopecia totalis/universalis scalp (n=8). For the treated patients, the SALT score, which quantifies what percentage of scalp surface area is affected, served as the measure of disease severity.

Results the study describes overall, beyond this receptor: During tofacitinib treatment, many expanded lesional clones remained in scalp and blood, and this persistence may partly explain relapse after treatment is stopped. Scalp clonality and the number of expanded CD8+ clones among the top 100 scalp clones were significantly decreased by tofacitinib. Compared with mice, TCR sequences shared between patients were less clear, possibly partly because of HLA diversity across the patient population. Scalp TCR repertoire analysis is complicated because resident alphabeta T cells in normal human skin are also sequenced, whereas mouse skin is dominated by gammadelta T cells. Because the treated cohort was small and had only one nonresponder, larger studies are needed to examine links between baseline CD8+ expansion and response. Lesional scalp, especially in alopecia totalis/universalis, showed higher clonality and more expanded CD8+ clones than normal scalp, suggesting antigenic drive.

This sample's time point label indicates: 20 to 30 weeks on oral tofacitinib. This sample's treatment or condition label indicates: oral pan-JAK inhibitor, 5-10 mg twice daily. From alopecia areata patients, peripheral blood was collected along with lesional scalp punch biopsies. PBMCs were isolated by density centrifugation and stained for CD3, CD4 and CD8, and CD4+ and CD8+ T cells were sorted on a FACSAria. A few counts support this clone. No antigen is known for it. The sample holds no much larger clone one base away, and base qualities are not on file. The library was obtained by the immunoSEQ multiplex PCR assay. For TCR sequencing, RNA was extracted from every sample and reverse transcribed into cDNA to serve as template. SuperScript III was used to make first-strand cDNA, primed with a 2:1 mix of oligo-dT and random hexamers. A synthetic immune receptor repertoire was used to assess amplification bias, and residual bias was removed computationally. The authors processed their data as follows. Raw reads were preprocessed for error removal, and CDR3 was defined according to IMGT conventions as running from the conserved cysteine to phenylalanine. Clonality was computed by normalizing Shannon entropy by log2 of the number of productive unique TCRs and subtracting the result from 1. Whether each scalp clone was CD4 or CD8 was inferred by checking scalp TCRbeta sequences against the CD4 and CD8 repertoires from sorted blood. Drawn from immuneACCESS, this table holds only the in-frame rearrangements with V and J called that TCRdb kept. Clones are partly lost; checked studies trace under half to an unresolved V gene and leave the rest unexplained. V, J and clone size reflect that table, while D and trimming were determined from the DNA. This sample gives around 270,000 clones in total; about three fifths of them show up just once. The ten largest account for about 1.8% of the sample.

CDR1 is given as SGHRS and CDR2 as YFSETQ, both from the germline V gene. The CDR3 covers 14 residues, taking in both the cysteine and the phenylalanine. CDR3 DNA only is kept here, 42 bases in frame from base 1. Trimming at the junction amounts to 3 bases on V and 0 bases on J, and the germline ends lie 9 bases apart. The receptor was derived from a human donor with alopecia areata. The sample here was CD4+ T cells sorted from blood, taken at week 24, from a patient treated with tofacitinib. The sequence joins TRBV5-1 to TRBJ1-2; TRBD1 is a possible D gene, resting on 5 matching bases. The DNA sequence is given as TGCGCCAGCAGCTGGGACGGAGCTAACTATGGCTACACCTTC. It specifies CASSWDGANYGYTF.